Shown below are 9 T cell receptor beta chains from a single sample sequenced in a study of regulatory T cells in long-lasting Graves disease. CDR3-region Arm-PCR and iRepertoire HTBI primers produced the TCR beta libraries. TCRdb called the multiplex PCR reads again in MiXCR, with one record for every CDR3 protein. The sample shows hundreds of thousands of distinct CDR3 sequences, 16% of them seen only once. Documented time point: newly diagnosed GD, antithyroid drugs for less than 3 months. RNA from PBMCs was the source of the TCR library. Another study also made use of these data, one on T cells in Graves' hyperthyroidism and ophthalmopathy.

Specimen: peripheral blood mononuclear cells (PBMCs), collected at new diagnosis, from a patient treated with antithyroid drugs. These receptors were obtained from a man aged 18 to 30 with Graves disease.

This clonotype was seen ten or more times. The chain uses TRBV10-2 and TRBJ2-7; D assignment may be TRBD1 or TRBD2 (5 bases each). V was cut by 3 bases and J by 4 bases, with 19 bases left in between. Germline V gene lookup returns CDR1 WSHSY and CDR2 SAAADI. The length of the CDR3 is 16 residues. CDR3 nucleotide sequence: TGCGCCAGCAGTGAAGGACTTGGGGCACCCTTTTACGAGCAGTACTTC. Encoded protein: CASSEGLGAPFYEQYF.

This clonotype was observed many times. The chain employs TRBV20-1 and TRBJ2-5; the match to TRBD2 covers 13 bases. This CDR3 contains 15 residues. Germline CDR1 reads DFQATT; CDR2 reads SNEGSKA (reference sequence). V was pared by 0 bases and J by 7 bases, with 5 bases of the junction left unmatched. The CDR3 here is CSARDRLAGGWTQYF. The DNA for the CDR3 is TGCAGTGCTAGAGATAGACTAGCGGGAGGCTGGACCCAGTACTTC.

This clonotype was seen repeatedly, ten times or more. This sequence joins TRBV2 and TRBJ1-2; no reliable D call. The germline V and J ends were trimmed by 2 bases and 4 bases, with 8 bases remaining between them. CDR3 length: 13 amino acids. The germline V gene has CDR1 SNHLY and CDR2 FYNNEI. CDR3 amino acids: CASSETGPYGYTF. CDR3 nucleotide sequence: TGTGCCAGCAGTGAAACCGGGCCCTATGGCTACACCTTC.

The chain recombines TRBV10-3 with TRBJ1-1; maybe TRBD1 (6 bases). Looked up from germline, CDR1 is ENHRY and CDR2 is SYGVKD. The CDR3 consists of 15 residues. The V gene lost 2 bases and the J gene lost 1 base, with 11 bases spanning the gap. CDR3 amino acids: CAISEAKGENTEAFF. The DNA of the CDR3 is TGTGCCATCAGTGAGGCTAAGGGGGAGAACACTGAAGCTTTCTTT.

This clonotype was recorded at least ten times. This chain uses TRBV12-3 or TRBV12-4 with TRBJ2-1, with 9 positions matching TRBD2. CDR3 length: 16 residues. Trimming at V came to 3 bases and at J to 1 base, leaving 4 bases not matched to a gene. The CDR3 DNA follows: TGTGCCAGCAGTTTGCTCAGCGGGAGGTCCTACAATGAGCAGTTCTTC. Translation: CASSLLSGRSYNEQFF.

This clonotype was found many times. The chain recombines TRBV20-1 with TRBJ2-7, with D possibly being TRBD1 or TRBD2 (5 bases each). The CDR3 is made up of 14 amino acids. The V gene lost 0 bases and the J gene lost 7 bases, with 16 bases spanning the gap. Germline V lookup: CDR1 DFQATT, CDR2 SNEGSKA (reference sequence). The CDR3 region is CSARDRDPDWEQYF. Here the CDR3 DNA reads TGCAGTGCTAGAGACCGGGACCCAGACTGGGAGCAGTACTTC.

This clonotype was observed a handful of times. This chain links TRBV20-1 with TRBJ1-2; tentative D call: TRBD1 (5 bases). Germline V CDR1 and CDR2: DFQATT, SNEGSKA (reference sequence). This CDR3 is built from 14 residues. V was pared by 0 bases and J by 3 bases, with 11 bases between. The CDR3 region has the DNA TGCAGTGCTAGAGACTTTAGGGGAGACTATGGCTACACCTTC. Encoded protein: CSARDFRGDYGYTF.

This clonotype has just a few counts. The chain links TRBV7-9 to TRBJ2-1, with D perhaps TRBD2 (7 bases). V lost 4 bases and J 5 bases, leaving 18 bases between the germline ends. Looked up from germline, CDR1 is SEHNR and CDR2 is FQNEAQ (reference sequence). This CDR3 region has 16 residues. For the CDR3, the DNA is TGTGCCAGCAGCTCCCCCGTTGGGCGGGGGCACAATGAGCAGTTCTTC. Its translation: CASSSPVGRGHNEQFF.

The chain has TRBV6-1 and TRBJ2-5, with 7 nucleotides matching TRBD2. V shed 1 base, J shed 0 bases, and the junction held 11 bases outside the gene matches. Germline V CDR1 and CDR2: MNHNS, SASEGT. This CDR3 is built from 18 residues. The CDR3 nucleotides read TGTGCCAGCAGTGAAGATGAGTTTGGCGGGAGATACCAAGAGACCCAGTACTTC. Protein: CASSEDEFGGRYQETQYF.